A selection of T cell receptor beta chains follows, all from one sample in a study of T cell responses to AZD1222 COVID-19 vaccine. Assay used: immunoSEQ multiplex PCR; TCRdb lists only in-frame clones, some missing. The sample lists some 31,000 clones; 93% were seen once. Here the sequenced sample was peripheral blood, taken on day 0 of AZD1222 vaccination. These TCRs come from an adult in good health. Each CDR3 is given with its conserved first and last residue. The D gene is left open where the match is weak. Expanded clones get a size class; other rows say once, few or many, or leave the size out.

j_gene,abundance,d_gene,v_gene,CDR3aa,CDR3nt
TRBJ2-3,.,.,TRBV11-3,CASSLQTIDTDTQYF,TGTGCCAGCAGCTTACAAACCATCGACACAGATACGCAGTATTTT
TRBJ1-2,.,.,TRBV6-1,CASSEVQNYGYTF,TGTGCCAGCAGTGAGGTACAGAACTATGGCTACACCTTC
TRBJ2-3,.,.,TRBV6-5,CASYGSTDTQYF,TGTGCCAGCTACGGGAGCACAGATACGCAGTATTTT
TRBJ2-2,.,TRBD1,TRBV24-1,CATSDGQGNLSGELFF,TGTGCCACCAGTGATGGACAGGGGAATCTGTCCGGGGAGCTGTTTTTT
TRBJ1-6,.,.,TRBV3-1/TRBV3-2,CASSQADGFYSPLHF,TGTGCCAGCAGCCAAGCCGACGGTTTCTATTCACCCCTCCACTTT
TRBJ2-1,.,.,TRBV4-3,CASSRTWDYNEQFF,TGCGCCAGCAGCCGCACATGGGACTACAATGAGCAGTTCTTC
TRBJ2-2,.,TRBD1,TRBV5-6,CASSLEQGVGELFF,TGTGCCAGCAGCTTGGAACAGGGGGTCGGGGAGCTGTTTTTT
TRBJ2-7,.,.,TRBV27,CASSSGPAYEQYF,TGTGCCAGCAGTTCAGGTCCGGCCTACGAGCAGTACTTC
TRBJ1-1,.,.,TRBV5-5,CASSGENTEAFF,TGTGCCAGCAGCGGGGAGAACACTGAAGCTTTCTTT
TRBJ1-2,few,TRBD1,TRBV4-1,CASKRFETGQGYYGYTF,TGCGCCAGCAAAAGGTTCGAGACCGGACAGGGGTACTATGGCTACACCTTC
TRBJ1-2,.,.,TRBV10-2,CASSDWPDNGYTF,TGCGCCAGCAGTGATTGGCCGGACAATGGCTACACCTTC
TRBJ2-3,.,.,TRBV3-1/TRBV3-2,CASSQAAGLGSTDTQYF,TGTGCCAGCAGCCAAGCGGCGGGACTCGGTAGCACAGATACGCAGTATTTT
TRBJ1-1,.,TRBD1,TRBV9,CASSVSSQGALMNTEAFF,TGTGCCAGCAGCGTCTCCTCTCAGGGGGCCCTGATGAACACTGAAGCTTTCTTT
TRBJ1-5,.,.,TRBV19,CASTPSYSNQPQHF,TGTGCCAGTACCCCATCCTATAGCAATCAGCCCCAGCATTTT
TRBJ1-5,.,.,TRBV3-1/TRBV3-2,CASSQLTSEQPQHF,TGTGCCAGCAGCCAACTGACGTCGGAGCAGCCCCAGCATTTT
TRBJ1-2,few,.,TRBV7-8,CASSLEAASLNYGYTF,TGTGCCAGCAGCTTAGAGGCGGCCTCCCTTAACTATGGCTACACCTTC
TRBJ2-1,.,.,TRBV27,CASSLPGDEQFF,TGTGCCAGCAGTTTGCCGGGAGATGAGCAGTTCTTC
TRBJ2-1,.,TRBD2,TRBV5-1,CASSLFIAGGHNEQFF,TGCGCCAGCAGCTTGTTTATCGCGGGGGGCCACAATGAGCAGTTCTTC
TRBJ2-1,once,TRBD2,TRBV13,CASSSRSGRRPLNEQFF,TGTGCCAGCAGCTCCCGCAGCGGGAGGAGGCCCCTCAATGAGCAGTTCTTC
TRBJ2-2,.,TRBD2,TRBV27,CASSFHRVRGLAGTGELFF,TGTGCCAGCAGTTTCCACAGGGTTCGGGGACTAGCAGGCACCGGGGAGCTGTTTTTT
TRBJ1-5,.,.,TRBV28,CASQSYSNQPQHF,TGTGCCAGCCAAAGCTATAGCAATCAGCCCCAGCATTTT
TRBJ2-5,.,.,TRBV11-2,CASSFGLSETQYF,TGTGCCAGCAGCTTCGGACTTTCAGAGACCCAGTACTTC
TRBJ2-7,.,TRBD2,TRBV11-2,CASSFRIAGAGEQYF,TGTGCCAGCAGCTTTCGGATAGCGGGAGCGGGCGAGCAGTACTTC
TRBJ1-2,.,TRBD1,TRBV6-4,CASSETGTVNYGYTF,TGTGCCAGCAGTGAAACCGGGACAGTCAACTATGGCTACACCTTC
TRBJ1-2,.,.,TRBV6-5,CASRTTGFTGYTF,TGTGCCAGCCGAACGACCGGATTTACTGGCTACACCTTC
TRBJ2-5,.,.,TRBV18,CASSPGQVQETQYF,TGTGCCAGCTCACCTGGGCAGGTCCAAGAGACCCAGTACTTC
TRBJ2-7,.,TRBD2,TRBV7-9,CASSLGGAGGNYEQYF,TGTGCCAGCAGCTTAGGGGGAGCGGGAGGAAACTACGAGCAGTACTTC
TRBJ2-7,.,TRBD2,TRBV6-5,CASSYSRLADYEQYF,TGTGCCAGCAGTTACTCGAGACTAGCGGATTACGAGCAGTACTTC
TRBJ1-4,.,.,TRBV7-8,CASSSGGGPRNEKLFF,TGTGCCAGCAGCTCCGGAGGGGGGCCCCGTAATGAAAAACTGTTTTTT
TRBJ2-7,.,TRBD2,TRBV6-5,CASSYLGLAGYEQYF,TGTGCCAGCAGTTACTTGGGACTAGCAGGCTACGAGCAGTACTTC
TRBJ1-4,.,.,TRBV7-9,CASSPTGRSNEKLFF,TGTGCCAGCAGCCCCACAGGGAGGTCTAATGAAAAACTGTTTTTT
TRBJ1-5,.,.,TRBV5-1,CASSPDGYSNQPQHF,TGCGCCAGCAGCCCCGACGGGTATAGCAATCAGCCCCAGCATTTT
TRBJ2-7,.,.,TRBV11-2,CASSPLGYEQYF,TGTGCCAGCAGCCCACTAGGCTACGAGCAGTACTTC
TRBJ1-2,.,.,TRBV10-1,CASSAGVDYGYTF,TGCGCCAGCAGTGCAGGGGTTGACTATGGCTACACCTTC
TRBJ2-1,.,TRBD1,TRBV2,CASRGTGNRNEQFF,TGTGCCAGCAGGGGGACAGGGAACAGGAATGAGCAGTTCTTC
TRBJ1-1,.,.,TRBV6-5,CASRERGAGNTEAFF,TGTGCCAGCCGAGAGCGGGGGGCGGGAAACACTGAAGCTTTCTTT
TRBJ1-2,.,.,TRBV30,CAWSGTIAYYGYTF,TGTGCCTGGAGTGGGACAATCGCCTACTATGGCTACACCTTC
TRBJ2-7,.,.,TRBV2,CASSAGYEQYF,TGTGCCAGCAGTGCGGGCTACGAGCAGTACTTC
TRBJ2-3,.,TRBD1,TRBV6-6,CASSYSSQGADTQYF,TGTGCCAGCAGTTACTCGTCACAGGGGGCCGATACGCAGTATTTT
TRBJ2-5,.,TRBD2,TRBV5-6,CASSVGLAGYQETQYF,TGTGCCAGCAGCGTGGGACTAGCGGGCTACCAAGAGACCCAGTACTTC
TRBJ2-5,.,TRBD2,TRBV3-1/TRBV3-2,CASRELAGGPETQYF,TGTGCCAGCAGAGAGTTGGCGGGGGGGCCAGAGACCCAGTACTTC
TRBJ2-7,.,.,TRBV5-1,CASSLTGFSYEQYF,TGCGCCAGCAGCTTGACAGGGTTTTCCTACGAGCAGTACTTC